This entry concerns a single TCR beta chain. No antigen is known for it. The data were obtained in a study of OX40 agonist ivuxolimab in advanced cancers. Study at large: Among those treated, three patients had partial responses, one with hepatocellular carcinoma and two with cutaneous melanoma. Findings and caveats of the study: The study did not work out the antigen specificity of the expanded peripheral T cells.

Libraries were prepared by immunoSEQ multiplex PCR; TCRdb keeps only in-frame clonotypes and omits some of them. Of about 69,000 clones listed, more than 70% were seen once; the top ten hold about 5.9%. V lost 6 bases, J lost 2 bases, and 11 bases lay in between. Germline CDR1 and CDR2: MNHEY and SVGAGI. The CDR3 is made up of 14 amino acids. This TCR derives from an adult with an advanced solid tumor such as melanoma, head and neck, liver or kidney cancer. The source was CD4+ or CD8+ T cells sorted from blood, collected in a trial of the OX40 agonist ivuxolimab. V gene TRBV6-5 combines with J gene TRBJ1-3, with no clear D. The CDR3 sequence: CASRAGVAGNTIYF. CDR3 nucleotide sequence: TGTGCCAGCAGGGCCGGGGTGGCTGGAAACACCATATATTTT.